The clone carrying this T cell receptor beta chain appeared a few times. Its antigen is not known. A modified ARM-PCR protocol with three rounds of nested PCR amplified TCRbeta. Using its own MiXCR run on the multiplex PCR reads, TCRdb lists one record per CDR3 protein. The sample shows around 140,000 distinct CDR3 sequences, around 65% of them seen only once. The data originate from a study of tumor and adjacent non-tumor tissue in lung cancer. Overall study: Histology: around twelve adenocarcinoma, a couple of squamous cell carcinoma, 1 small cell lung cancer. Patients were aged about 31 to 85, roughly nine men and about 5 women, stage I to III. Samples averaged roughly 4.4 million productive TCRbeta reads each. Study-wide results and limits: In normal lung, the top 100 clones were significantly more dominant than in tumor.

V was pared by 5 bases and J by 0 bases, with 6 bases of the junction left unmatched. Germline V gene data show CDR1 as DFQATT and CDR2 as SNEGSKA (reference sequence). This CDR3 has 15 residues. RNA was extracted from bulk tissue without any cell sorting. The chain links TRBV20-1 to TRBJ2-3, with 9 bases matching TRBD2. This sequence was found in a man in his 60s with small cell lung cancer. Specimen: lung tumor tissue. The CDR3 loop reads CSAVGLATSTDTQYF. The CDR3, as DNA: TGCAGTGCTGTTGGACTAGCGACAAGCACAGATACGCAGTATTTT.